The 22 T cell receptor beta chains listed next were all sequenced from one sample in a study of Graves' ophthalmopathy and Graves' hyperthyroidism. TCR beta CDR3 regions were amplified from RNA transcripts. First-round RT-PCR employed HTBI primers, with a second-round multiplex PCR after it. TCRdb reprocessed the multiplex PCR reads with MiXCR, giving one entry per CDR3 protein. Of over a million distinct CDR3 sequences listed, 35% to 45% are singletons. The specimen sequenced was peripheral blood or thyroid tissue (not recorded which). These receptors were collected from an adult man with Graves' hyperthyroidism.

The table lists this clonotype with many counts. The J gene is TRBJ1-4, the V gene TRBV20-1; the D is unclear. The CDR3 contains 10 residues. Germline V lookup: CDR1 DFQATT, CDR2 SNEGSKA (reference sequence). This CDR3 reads CSARGEKLFF. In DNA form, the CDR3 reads TGCAGCGCCCGTGGAGAAAAACTGTTTTTT.

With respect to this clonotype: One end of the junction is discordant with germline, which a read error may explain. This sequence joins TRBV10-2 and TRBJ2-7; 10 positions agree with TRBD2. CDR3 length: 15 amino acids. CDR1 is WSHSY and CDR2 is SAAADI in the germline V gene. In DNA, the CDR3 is TGTGCCAGCAGTTTTCCTAGCGGGGGCCAATACGAGCAGTACTTC. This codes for CASSFPSGGQYEQYF.

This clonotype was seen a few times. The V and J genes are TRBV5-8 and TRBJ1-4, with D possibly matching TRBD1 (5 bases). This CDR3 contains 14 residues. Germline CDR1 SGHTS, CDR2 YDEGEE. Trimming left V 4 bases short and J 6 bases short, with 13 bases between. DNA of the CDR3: TGTGCCAGCAGCCCGGAGACAGCTGATGAAAAACTGTTTTTT. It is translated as CASSPETADEKLFF.

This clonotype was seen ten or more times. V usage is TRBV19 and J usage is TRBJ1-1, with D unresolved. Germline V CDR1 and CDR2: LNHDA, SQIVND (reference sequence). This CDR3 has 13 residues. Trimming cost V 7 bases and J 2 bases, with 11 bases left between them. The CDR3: CASMISVNTEAFF. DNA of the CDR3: TGTGCCAGTATGATTTCGGTAAACACTGAAGCTTTCTTT.

The DNA of the CDR3 is TGCAGTGCTGCCCACCGTTTATTTTCCTACGAGCAGTACTTC. It translates to CSAAHRLFSYEQYF. The J gene is TRBJ2-7, the V gene TRBV20-1; D unclear. Germline V CDR1 and CDR2: DFQATT, SNEGSKA (reference sequence). Trimming pared 5 bases from V and 1 base from J, leaving 15 bases between. The CDR3 sequence is 14 residues long.

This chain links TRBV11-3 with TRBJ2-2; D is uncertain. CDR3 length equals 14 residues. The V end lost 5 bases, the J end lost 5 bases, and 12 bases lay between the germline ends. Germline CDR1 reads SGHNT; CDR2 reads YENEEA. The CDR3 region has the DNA TGTGCCAGCAGCCCCGCCCTGGTTACCGGGGAGCTGTTTTTT. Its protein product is CASSPALVTGELFF. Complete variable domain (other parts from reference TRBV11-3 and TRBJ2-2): EAGVVQSPRYKIIEKKQPVAFWCNPISGHNTLYWYLQNLGQGPELLIRYENEEAVDDSQLPKDRFSAERLKGVDSTLKIQPAELGDSAVYLCASSPALVTGELFFGEGSRLTVL.

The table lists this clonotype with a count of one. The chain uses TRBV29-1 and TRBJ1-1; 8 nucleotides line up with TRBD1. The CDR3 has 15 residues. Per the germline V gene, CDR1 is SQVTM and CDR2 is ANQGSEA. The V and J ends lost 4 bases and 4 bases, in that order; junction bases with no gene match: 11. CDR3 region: CSVGARGQGGTEAFF. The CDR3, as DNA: TGCAGCGTTGGGGCCAGGGGGCAGGGAGGCACTGAAGCTTTCTTT.

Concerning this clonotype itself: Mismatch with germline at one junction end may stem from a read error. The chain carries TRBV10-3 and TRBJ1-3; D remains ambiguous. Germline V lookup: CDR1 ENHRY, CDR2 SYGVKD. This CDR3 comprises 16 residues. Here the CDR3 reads CAISENAPTSGNIIYF. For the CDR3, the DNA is TGTGCCATCAGTGAGAATGCGCCGACCTCTGGAAACATCATATATTTT.

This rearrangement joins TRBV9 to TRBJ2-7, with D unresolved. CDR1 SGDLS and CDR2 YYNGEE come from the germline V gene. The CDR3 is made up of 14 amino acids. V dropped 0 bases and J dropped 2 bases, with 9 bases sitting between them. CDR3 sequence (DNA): TGTGCCAGCAGCGTAGATCCTACCCCCTACGAGCAGTACTTC. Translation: CASSVDPTPYEQYF.

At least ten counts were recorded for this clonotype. The CDR3 nucleotides are TGTGCCAGCAGCTTGCCCGGGACTAGCGAAGAGACCCAGTACTTC. Its protein is CASSLPGTSEETQYF. This chain connects TRBV7-9 to TRBJ2-5; 10 bases fit TRBD2. Germline V lookup: CDR1 SEHNR, CDR2 FQNEAQ (reference sequence). V lost 3 bases to trimming and J lost 3 bases; unmatched junction nucleotides: 4. The CDR3 spans 15 residues.

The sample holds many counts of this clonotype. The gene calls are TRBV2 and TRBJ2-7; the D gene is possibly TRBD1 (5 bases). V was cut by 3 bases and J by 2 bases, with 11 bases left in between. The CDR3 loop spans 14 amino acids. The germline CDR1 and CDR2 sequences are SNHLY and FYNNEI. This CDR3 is CASSDRTKTYEQYF. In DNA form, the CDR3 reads TGTGCCAGCAGTGACCGGACAAAAACCTACGAGCAGTACTTC.

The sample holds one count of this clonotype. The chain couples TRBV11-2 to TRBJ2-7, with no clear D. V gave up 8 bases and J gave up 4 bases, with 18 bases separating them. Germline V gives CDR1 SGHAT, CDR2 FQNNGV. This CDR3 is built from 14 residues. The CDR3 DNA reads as TGTGCCAGCTCACCTTGGGCCGAGGCATACGAGCAGTACTTC. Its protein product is CASSPWAEAYEQYF.

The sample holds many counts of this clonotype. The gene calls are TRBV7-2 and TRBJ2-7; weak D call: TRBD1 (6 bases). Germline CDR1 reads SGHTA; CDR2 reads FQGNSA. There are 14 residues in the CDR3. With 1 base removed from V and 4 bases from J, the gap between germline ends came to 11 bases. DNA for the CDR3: TGTGCCAGCAGCTTAGTGGACAGTGGGTACGAGCAGTACTTC. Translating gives CASSLVDSGYEQYF. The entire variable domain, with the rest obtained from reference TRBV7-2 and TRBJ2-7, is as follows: GAGVSQSPSNKVTEKGKDVELRCDPISGHTALYWYRQSLGQGLEFLIYFQGNSAPDKSGLPSDRFSAERTGGSVSTLTIQRTQQEDSAVYLCASSLVDSGYEQYFGPGTRLTVT.

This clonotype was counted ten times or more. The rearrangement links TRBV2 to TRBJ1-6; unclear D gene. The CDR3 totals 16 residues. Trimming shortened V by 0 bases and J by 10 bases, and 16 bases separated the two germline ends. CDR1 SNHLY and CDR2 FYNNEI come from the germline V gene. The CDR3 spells CASSEARGLPRSPLHF. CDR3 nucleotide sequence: TGTGCCAGCAGTGAAGCGCGAGGACTCCCGAGATCACCCCTCCACTTT.

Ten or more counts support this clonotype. The CDR3 coding sequence is TGCAGCGTTGAGACGGGCAGGGGCTACGAGCAGTACTTC. This sequence encodes CSVETGRGYEQYF. The chain combines TRBV29-1 with TRBJ2-7, with D possibly being TRBD1 (6 bases). The V end was cut by 3 bases, the J end by 3 bases, with 12 bases between. This CDR3 has 13 residues. Germline V gene data show CDR1 as SQVTM and CDR2 as ANQGSEA.

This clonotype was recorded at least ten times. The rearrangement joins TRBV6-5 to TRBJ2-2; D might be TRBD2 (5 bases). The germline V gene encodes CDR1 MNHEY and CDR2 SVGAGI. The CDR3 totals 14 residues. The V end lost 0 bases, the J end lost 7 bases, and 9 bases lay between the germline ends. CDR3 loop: CASSYSIAFGELFF. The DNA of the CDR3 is TGTGCCAGCAGTTACTCGATAGCGTTCGGGGAGCTGTTTTTT.

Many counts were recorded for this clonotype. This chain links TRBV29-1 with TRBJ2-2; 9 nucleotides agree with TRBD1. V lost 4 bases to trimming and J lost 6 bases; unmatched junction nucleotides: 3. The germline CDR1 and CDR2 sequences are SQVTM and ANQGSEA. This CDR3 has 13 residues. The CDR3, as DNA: TGCAGCGTTGCGACAGGGGGGTCCGGGGAGCTGTTTTTT. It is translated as CSVATGGSGELFF.

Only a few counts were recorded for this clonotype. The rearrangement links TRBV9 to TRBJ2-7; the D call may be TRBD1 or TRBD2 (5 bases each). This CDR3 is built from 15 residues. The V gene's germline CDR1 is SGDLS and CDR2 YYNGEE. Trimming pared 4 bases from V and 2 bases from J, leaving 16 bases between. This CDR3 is CASSPSGTVTYEQYF. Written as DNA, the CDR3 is TGTGCCAGCAGCCCCTCCGGGACGGTTACCTACGAGCAGTACTTC.

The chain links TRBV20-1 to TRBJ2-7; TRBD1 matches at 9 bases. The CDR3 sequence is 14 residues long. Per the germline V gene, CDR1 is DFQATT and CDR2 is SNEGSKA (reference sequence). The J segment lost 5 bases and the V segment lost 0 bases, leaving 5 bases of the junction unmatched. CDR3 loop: CSAREPGQGNEQYF. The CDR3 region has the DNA TGCAGTGCTAGAGAGCCGGGACAGGGCAACGAGCAGTACTTC.

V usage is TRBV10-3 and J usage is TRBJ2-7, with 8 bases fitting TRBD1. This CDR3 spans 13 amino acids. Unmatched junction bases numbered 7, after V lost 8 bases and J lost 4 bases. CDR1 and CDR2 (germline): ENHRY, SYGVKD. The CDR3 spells CAIGTGEGYEQYF. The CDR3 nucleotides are TGTGCCATCGGGACAGGTGAAGGATACGAGCAGTACTTC.

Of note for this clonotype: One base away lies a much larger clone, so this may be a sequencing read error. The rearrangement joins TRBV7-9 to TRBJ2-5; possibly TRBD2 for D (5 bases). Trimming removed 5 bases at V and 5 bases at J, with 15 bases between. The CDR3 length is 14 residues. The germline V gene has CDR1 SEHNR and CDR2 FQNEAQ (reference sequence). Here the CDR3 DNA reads TGTGCCAGCAGCATAGTAGGACTTTATGAGACCCAGTACTTC. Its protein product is CASSIVGLYETQYF.

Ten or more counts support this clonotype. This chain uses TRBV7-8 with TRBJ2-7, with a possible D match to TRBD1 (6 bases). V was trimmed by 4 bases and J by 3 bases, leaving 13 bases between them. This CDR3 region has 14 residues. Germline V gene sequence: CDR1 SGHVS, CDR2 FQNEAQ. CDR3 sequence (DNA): TGTGCCAGCAGCTCGTCGGACAGCTACTACGAGCAGTACTTC. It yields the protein CASSSSDSYYEQYF.